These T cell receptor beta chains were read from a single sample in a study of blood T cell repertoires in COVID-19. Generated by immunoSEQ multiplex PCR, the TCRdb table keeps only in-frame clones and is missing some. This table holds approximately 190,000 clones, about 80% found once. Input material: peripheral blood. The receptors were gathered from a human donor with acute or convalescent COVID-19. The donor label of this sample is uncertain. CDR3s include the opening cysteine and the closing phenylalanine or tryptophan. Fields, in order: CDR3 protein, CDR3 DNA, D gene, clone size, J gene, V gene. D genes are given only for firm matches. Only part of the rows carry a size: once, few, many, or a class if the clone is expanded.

CDR3aa: CASSYVRGGGTQYF
CDR3nt: TGTGCCAGCAGTTACGTAAGGGGGGGAGGGACGCAGTATTTT
d_gene: .
abundance: .
j_gene: TRBJ2-3
v_gene: TRBV6-2/TRBV6-3

CDR3aa: CASSVRQINTEAFF
CDR3nt: TGTGCCAGCAGCGTACGACAGATAAACACTGAAGCTTTCTTT
d_gene: .
abundance: .
j_gene: TRBJ1-1
v_gene: TRBV11-1

CDR3aa: CASSLGGRAIQETQYF
CDR3nt: TGCGCCAGCAGCTTGGGCGGGAGGGCCATCCAAGAGACCCAGTACTTC
d_gene: TRBD2
abundance: .
j_gene: TRBJ2-5
v_gene: TRBV5-1

CDR3aa: CASSKFGASGSGEQFF
CDR3nt: TGTGCCAGTAGTAAATTCGGGGCTAGCGGGAGTGGTGAGCAGTTCTTC
d_gene: TRBD2
abundance: .
j_gene: TRBJ2-1
v_gene: TRBV19

CDR3aa: CASSQDTGSGNIQYF
CDR3nt: TGCGCCAGCAGCCAAGATACGGGCAGCGGAAACATTCAGTACTTC
d_gene: .
abundance: .
j_gene: TRBJ2-4
v_gene: TRBV4-3

CDR3aa: CASSLWTGFGNTIYF
CDR3nt: TGTGCCAGCAGCTTATGGACAGGGTTTGGAAACACCATATATTTT
d_gene: TRBD1
abundance: .
j_gene: TRBJ1-3
v_gene: TRBV7-9

CDR3aa: CASSITGYNYGYTF
CDR3nt: TGTGCCAGTAGTATAACGGGGTACAACTATGGCTACACCTTC
d_gene: .
abundance: .
j_gene: TRBJ1-2
v_gene: TRBV19

CDR3aa: CASSQGTGANYGYTF
CDR3nt: TGCGCCAGCAGCCAAGGGACAGGGGCTAACTATGGCTACACCTTC
d_gene: TRBD1
abundance: .
j_gene: TRBJ1-2
v_gene: TRBV4-1

CDR3aa: CATSRVVGGETQYF
CDR3nt: TGTGCCACCAGCAGAGTAGTGGGAGGGGAGACCCAGTACTTC
d_gene: TRBD2
abundance: .
j_gene: TRBJ2-5
v_gene: TRBV15

CDR3aa: CASSTGAQETQYF
CDR3nt: TGTGCCAGCAGTACCGGAGCTCAAGAGACCCAGTACTTC
d_gene: .
abundance: .
j_gene: TRBJ2-5
v_gene: TRBV5-4

CDR3aa: CATSESGTGAYNEQFF
CDR3nt: TGTGCCACCAGTGAATCCGGGACAGGGGCCTACAATGAGCAGTTCTTC
d_gene: TRBD1
abundance: few
j_gene: TRBJ2-1
v_gene: TRBV24-1

CDR3aa: CASSRDRFSPLHF
CDR3nt: TGTGCCAGCAGCCGGGACAGGTTTTCACCCCTCCACTTT
d_gene: TRBD1
abundance: .
j_gene: TRBJ1-6
v_gene: TRBV6-1

CDR3aa: CASSIASSGPAYNEQFF
CDR3nt: TGTGCCAGTAGTATCGCGTCTAGCGGGCCCGCCTACAATGAGCAGTTCTTC
d_gene: TRBD2
abundance: .
j_gene: TRBJ2-1
v_gene: TRBV19

CDR3aa: CASSPGTSTDTQYF
CDR3nt: TGTGCCAGCAGCCCCGGGACTAGCACAGATACGCAGTATTTT
d_gene: .
abundance: .
j_gene: TRBJ2-3
v_gene: TRBV11-2

CDR3aa: CASTRQEVSEAFF
CDR3nt: TGTGCCAGCACGCGACAGGAGGTTTCTGAAGCTTTCTTT
d_gene: .
abundance: .
j_gene: TRBJ1-1
v_gene: TRBV9

CDR3aa: CASSISGGAGRETQYF
CDR3nt: TGTGCCAGTAGTATCTCGGGGGGCGCGGGAAGAGAGACCCAGTACTTC
d_gene: .
abundance: .
j_gene: TRBJ2-5
v_gene: TRBV19

CDR3aa: CASSGDRQETQYF
CDR3nt: TGTGCCAGCAGCGGGGACAGGCAAGAGACCCAGTACTTC
d_gene: TRBD1
abundance: .
j_gene: TRBJ2-5
v_gene: TRBV7-2

CDR3aa: CASSLSSGTYEQYF
CDR3nt: TGCGCCAGCAGCTTGTCCAGCGGCACCTACGAGCAGTACTTC
d_gene: .
abundance: few
j_gene: TRBJ2-7
v_gene: TRBV5-1

CDR3aa: CASSIGQASTDTQYF
CDR3nt: TGTGCCAGCAGTATCGGACAGGCTAGCACAGATACGCAGTATTTT
d_gene: TRBD1
abundance: .
j_gene: TRBJ2-3
v_gene: TRBV6-6

CDR3aa: CASSRISGNYNEQFF
CDR3nt: TGTGCCAGCAGCCGGATTAGCGGGAACTACAATGAGCAGTTCTTC
d_gene: TRBD2
abundance: .
j_gene: TRBJ2-1
v_gene: TRBV7-9

CDR3aa: CASSLEPLVGELFF
CDR3nt: TGTGCCAGCAGCTTAGAACCCCTAGTGGGGGAGCTGTTTTTT
d_gene: .
abundance: .
j_gene: TRBJ2-2
v_gene: TRBV11-2

CDR3aa: CASSEEGARGLGYGYTF
CDR3nt: TGTGCCAGCAGTGAAGAGGGGGCGAGGGGGTTGGGCTATGGCTACACCTTC
d_gene: TRBD1
abundance: .
j_gene: TRBJ1-2
v_gene: TRBV6-1

CDR3aa: CASGLAAGGELFF
CDR3nt: TGTGCTAGTGGTTTGGCCGCGGGGGGGGAGCTGTTTTTT
d_gene: .
abundance: .
j_gene: TRBJ2-2
v_gene: TRBV12-5

CDR3aa: CASSENSYRNTIYF
CDR3nt: TGTGCCAGCAGCGAGAACAGTTACCGAAACACCATATATTTT
d_gene: .
abundance: .
j_gene: TRBJ1-3
v_gene: TRBV25-1

CDR3aa: CASSSLTSGRAHEQFF
CDR3nt: TGCGCCAGCAGCTCTCTAACTAGCGGGAGGGCCCATGAGCAGTTCTTC
d_gene: TRBD2
abundance: .
j_gene: TRBJ2-1
v_gene: TRBV5-1

CDR3aa: CASSQPQGPDEQYF
CDR3nt: TGCGCCAGCAGTCAACCTCAGGGCCCGGACGAGCAGTACTTC
d_gene: .
abundance: .
j_gene: TRBJ2-7
v_gene: TRBV23-1

CDR3aa: CASSLEILANEQYF
CDR3nt: TGTGCCAGCAGCTTAGAAATACTAGCGAACGAGCAGTACTTC
d_gene: TRBD2
abundance: few
j_gene: TRBJ2-7
v_gene: TRBV11-2

CDR3aa: CASSAGGYEQYF
CDR3nt: TGTGCCAGCTCGGCCGGCGGTTACGAGCAGTACTTC
d_gene: .
abundance: .
j_gene: TRBJ2-7
v_gene: TRBV28

CDR3aa: CASSFGTGNQPQHF
CDR3nt: .
d_gene: .
abundance: .
j_gene: TRBJ1-5
v_gene: TRBV12-1